A selection of T cell receptor beta chains follows, all from one sample in a study of cytomegalovirus exposure and HLA in healthy donors. Some clones are missing from TCRdb's copy, which holds only in-frame ones; the method was immunoSEQ multiplex PCR. The profile covers about 180,000 clones, with 77% appearing a single time and about 1.5% taken by the ten largest. The sequenced material came from PBMCs. These receptors were obtained from a man aged 18 to 29 in good health and CMV-seronegative. CDR3s include the opening cysteine and the closing phenylalanine or tryptophan. D genes are given only for firm matches.

CDR3 protein	J gene	D gene	V gene
CSVDHGLAGKPSSYNEQFF	TRBJ2-1	TRBD2	TRBV29-1
CASSPPGQGHSGNTIYF	TRBJ1-3	NA	TRBV21-1
CASSTGTPYNEQFF	TRBJ2-1	NA	TRBV28
CASSQAFLGPPLHF	TRBJ1-6	NA	TRBV4-3
CASSLGASGLTYEQYF	TRBJ2-7	TRBD2	TRBV5-1
CASSEGRVETQYF	TRBJ2-5	NA	TRBV6-4
CASSPPRRGDGETQYF	TRBJ2-5	NA	TRBV18
CASSPTVQDSYGYTF	TRBJ1-2	NA	TRBV18
CASKGQGVEKLFF	TRBJ1-4	TRBD1	TRBV7-9
CAWSPRSVGEQFF	TRBJ2-1	NA	TRBV30
CASSGTVAMSYTF	TRBJ1-2	NA	TRBV18
CASRTTANYGYTF	TRBJ1-2	NA	TRBV6-4
CASSLPTGDGELFF	TRBJ2-2	NA	TRBV5-6
CASRPGQPMNTEAFF	TRBJ1-1	TRBD1	TRBV2
CASSPASGAYNEQFF	TRBJ2-1	TRBD2	TRBV7-2
CASSQSSGGFTEAFF	TRBJ1-1	NA	TRBV4-3
CASGLVAGAGENYNEQFF	TRBJ2-1	TRBD2	TRBV12-5
CASRTGGTTYEQYF	TRBJ2-7	TRBD2	TRBV6-6
CASSVGTAAYEQYF	TRBJ2-7	TRBD1	TRBV9
CASSFGTGLTNEKLFF	TRBJ1-4	TRBD1	TRBV5-4
CASSPGLAPRSYEQYF	TRBJ2-7	TRBD2	TRBV7-2
CASSLDSRTGLRTDTQYF	TRBJ2-3	TRBD1	TRBV11-2
CASSLEAGGPYEQYF	TRBJ2-7	TRBD2	TRBV7-2
CASSFEGGPYEQYF	TRBJ2-7	NA	TRBV11-2
CAIGQDTYEQYF	TRBJ2-7	TRBD1	TRBV7-8
CASSQGQYEQYF	TRBJ2-7	TRBD1	TRBV7-6
CASSAQGGGHYGYTF	TRBJ1-2	NA	TRBV7-9
CASGLQVGGYTF	TRBJ1-2	NA	TRBV12-5
CASRPDLAGGPFAETQYF	TRBJ2-5	TRBD2	TRBV27
CASSLRTSGSTDTQYF	TRBJ2-3	TRBD2	TRBV4-3
CASSIPTGGEAFF	TRBJ1-1	TRBD1	TRBV19
CASSHGQSSYGYTF	TRBJ1-2	NA	TRBV28
CASNWGGNTEAFF	TRBJ1-1	NA	TRBV10-1
CASSGGPYTDTQYF	TRBJ2-3	TRBD2	TRBV2
CASSQVQVEAEAFF	TRBJ1-1	NA	TRBV4-2
CASSPTSKGARYGYTF	TRBJ1-2	TRBD1	TRBV28
CASSHEGASNQPQHF	TRBJ1-5	TRBD1	TRBV18
CATHRGMLTDTQYF	TRBJ2-3	TRBD1	TRBV6-1
CASSQTGVVGTDTQYF	TRBJ2-3	NA	TRBV7-6
CASRLAGGLSGELFF	TRBJ2-2	TRBD2	TRBV18
CASSPPGGIKNIQYF	TRBJ2-4	TRBD2	TRBV19
CASSVTGTANREAFF	TRBJ1-1	TRBD1	TRBV9
CAGTDSRAEAFF	TRBJ1-1	NA	TRBV6-6
CASSITSGSMSYEQYF	TRBJ2-7	TRBD2	TRBV5-1
CASSGLADSTHYYEQYF	TRBJ2-7	NA	TRBV5-1
CASSMDMGEKLFF	TRBJ1-4	NA	TRBV19
CASSESGLAGGSSYNEQFF	TRBJ2-1	TRBD2	TRBV7-9
CASSVGQNNSPLHF	TRBJ1-6	NA	TRBV9
CASSVSGTGAPYEQYF	TRBJ2-7	TRBD1	TRBV9
CASSLPGGATYEQYF	TRBJ2-7	TRBD2	TRBV28
CASSLSGYSGNTIYF	TRBJ1-3	NA	TRBV27